The 3 T cell receptor beta chains given below trace back to one sample, sequenced in a study of T cell changes during pregnancy in multiple sclerosis. Method: immunoSEQ multiplex PCR; TCRdb's copy keeps in-frame clones and lacks some. The table records 65,000 to 80,000 clones, more than 80% of them present only once. The sample here was CD4+ T cells from peripheral blood mononuclear cells, taken before pregnancy. All receptors come from a female donor with multiple sclerosis, enrolled in a pregnancy study.

The chain is built from TRBV19 and TRBJ2-2, with 8 nucleotides matching TRBD1. Germline V lookup: CDR1 LNHDA, CDR2 SQIVND (reference sequence). This CDR3 comprises 16 residues. Losses at the gene ends were 1 base for V and 0 bases for J; bases not matched to a gene: 1. CDR3 in amino acids: CASSIAGGANTGELFF. The CDR3 nucleotides read TGTGCCAGTAGTATAGCAGGGGGCGCGAACACCGGGGAGCTGTTTTTT. The complete variable domain, with remaining parts taken from reference TRBV19 and TRBJ2-2, reads DGGITQSPKYLFRKEGQNVTLSCEQNLNHDAMYWYRQDPGQGLRLIYYSQIVNDFQKGDIAEGYSVSREKKESFPLTVTSAQKNPTAFYLCASSIAGGANTGELFFGEGSRLTVL.

Regarding this clone: Other DNA sequences of this sample code for an identical CDR3. J is TRBJ2-5 and V is TRBV7-2; D ambiguous. V was clipped by 5 bases and J by 4 bases, with 5 bases between them. The CDR3 totals 11 residues. Germline values: CDR1 SGHTA, CDR2 FQGNSA. The CDR3 DNA reads TGTGCCAGCAGCCCAGGAGAGACCCAGTACTTC. It specifies CASSPGETQYF.

V usage is TRBV4-2 and J usage is TRBJ1-4; perhaps TRBD1 as D (6 bases). This CDR3 has 13 residues. The ends were cut back, 4 bases at V and 6 bases at J, with 9 bases in the middle. Germline V gives CDR1 LGHNA, CDR2 YNFKEQ. The CDR3 loop is CASSRDKYEKLFF. CDR3 sequence (DNA): TGTGCCAGCAGCCGGGACAAGTATGAAAAACTGTTTTTT.